These 29 T cell receptor beta chains came from one sample sequenced in a study of long-term antiretroviral therapy in people with HIV. Running of the v3.0 immunoSEQ assay took place at survey level. The table came from immunoSEQ multiplex PCR; TCRdb's copy has only in-frame clones and leaves some out. Among approximately 30,000 clones, approximately 85% were seen once, and the ten largest hold 8.4%. Source: unsorted PBMCs, taken 3 years after starting antiretroviral therapy. These receptors all stem from a man aged 35-49 years with HIV.

The chain links TRBV29-1 to TRBJ1-1; D possibly corresponds to TRBD1 (6 bases). CDR1 SQVTM and CDR2 ANQGSEA come from the germline V gene. CDR3 size: 14 residues. The ends were cut back, 0 bases at V and 4 bases at J, with 12 bases in the middle. The chain's CDR3 is CSVEEQGMGTEAFF. The CDR3 DNA follows: TGCAGCGTTGAAGAGCAGGGGATGGGCACTGAAGCTTTCTTT.

This clone was found a few times. This chain connects TRBV10-1 to TRBJ2-3; D may be TRBD2 (6 bases). The CDR3 has 14 residues. The ends were cut back, 2 bases at V and 5 bases at J, with 11 bases in the middle. Germline V CDR1 and CDR2: WNHNN, SYGVQD (reference sequence). The CDR3 here is CASSEREWVDTQYF. CDR3 coding DNA: TGCGCCAGCAGTGAGCGGGAGTGGGTAGATACGCAGTATTTT.

This chain joins TRBV13 and TRBJ2-1; 11 bases map to TRBD2. The CDR3 is made up of 20 amino acids. The germline V gene encodes CDR1 PRHDT and CDR2 FYEKMQ (reference sequence). The V gene end was trimmed by 4 bases and the J gene end by 2 bases; junction bases not matched to a gene: 16. The CDR3 sequence is CASSSLAGGAKIGPYNEQFF. CDR3 in DNA: TGTGCCAGCAGCTCGTTAGCGGGAGGGGCAAAAATCGGCCCCTACAATGAGCAGTTCTTC.

This chain connects TRBV29-1 to TRBJ2-3; D gene unclear. Germline V gene sequence: CDR1 SQVTM, CDR2 ANQGSEA. The CDR3 consists of 14 residues. V dropped 4 bases and J dropped 3 bases, with 14 bases sitting between them. The CDR3 sequence is CSVVVARRTDTQYF. CDR3 DNA: TGCAGCGTTGTGGTCGCACGTCGTACAGATACGCAGTATTTT.

The chain links TRBV19 to TRBJ1-2; TRBD1 matches at 7 bases. The CDR3 length is 14 residues. V shed 9 bases and J 7 bases; nucleotides not matched to a gene: 14. Germline lookup yields CDR1 LNHDA and CDR2 SQIVND (reference sequence). The DNA of the CDR3 is TGTGCCAGCCGCATAATGACAGGGACCATTGGCTACACCTTC. Encoded protein: CASRIMTGTIGYTF.

V is TRBV5-4 and J is TRBJ2-3; 11 bases agree with TRBD2. The CDR3 runs 18 residues. Trimming removed 1 base from V and 0 bases from J; junction bases left unmatched: 7. Germline CDR1 reads SGHNT; CDR2 reads YYREEE (reference sequence). In DNA, the CDR3 is TGTGCCAGCAGCTTGAGGGGACTAGCGGACTCAAGCACAGATACGCAGTATTTT. Translating it yields CASSLRGLADSSTDTQYF.

The J gene is TRBJ2-5, the V gene TRBV4-1; D may match TRBD1 or TRBD2 (6 bases each). V gave up 5 bases and J gave up 5 bases, with 18 bases separating them. This CDR3 region has 15 residues. Germline V gene lookup returns CDR1 MGHRA and CDR2 YSYEKL. The CDR3 DNA is TGCGCCAGCAGCTCCAAATGGGGGGCGGGGGAGACCCAGTACTTC. This translates into CASSSKWGAGETQYF.

The chain recombines TRBV19 with TRBJ1-2, with D possibly matching TRBD1 (6 bases). The CDR3 loop spans 13 amino acids. Trimming cost V 5 bases and J 3 bases, with 10 bases left between them. Germline CDR1 reads LNHDA; CDR2 reads SQIVND (reference sequence). The CDR3 coding sequence is TGTGCCAGTAGTGGGGGGGGCCACTATGGCTACACCTTC. Protein product: CASSGGGHYGYTF.

The V call is TRBV5-1, the J call TRBJ2-1; 8 positions agree with TRBD2. Looked up from germline, CDR1 is SGHRS and CDR2 is YFSETQ. The CDR3 runs to 12 residues. V lost 4 bases to trimming and J lost 8 bases; unmatched junction nucleotides: 2. The CDR3 DNA reads TGCGCCAGCAGCCGACTAGCGTATGAGCAGTTCTTC. It specifies CASSRLAYEQFF.

The chain has TRBV6-1 and TRBJ1-2; no firm D call. V was clipped by 3 bases and J by 2 bases, with 1 base between them. CDR1 is MNHNS and CDR2 is SASEGT in the germline V gene. The CDR3 contains 11 residues. The chain's CDR3 is CASSENYGYTF. The DNA of the CDR3 is TGTGCCAGCAGTGAGAACTATGGCTACACCTTC.

The genes are TRBV7-9 and TRBJ1-1, with D perhaps TRBD1 (5 bases). From germline, CDR1 is SEHNR and CDR2 FQNEAQ (reference sequence). The CDR3 spans 14 residues. Trimming left V 10 bases short and J 4 bases short, with 19 bases between. The chain's CDR3 is CATHRRDDGTEAFF. The CDR3 DNA is TGTGCCACTCACCGCCGGGACGACGGCACTGAAGCTTTCTTT.

The gene calls are TRBV5-6 and TRBJ2-1; no definite D call. The CDR3 has 16 residues. Trimming shortened V by 4 bases and J by 3 bases, and 17 bases separated the two germline ends. Germline V gene lookup returns CDR1 SGHDT and CDR2 YYEEEE. CDR3 nucleotides: TGTGCCAGCAGCCCCGTATTACGTTACCTCTACAATGAGCAGTTCTTC. Translation: CASSPVLRYLYNEQFF.

The chain links TRBV9 to TRBJ1-2; no clear D gene. Germline loops: CDR1 SGDLS, CDR2 YYNGEE. CDR3 length equals 14 residues. Trimming pared 4 bases from V and 2 bases from J, leaving 12 bases between. This CDR3 is CASSPSEGNYGYTF. CDR3 nucleotides: TGTGCCAGCAGCCCCAGCGAGGGAAACTATGGCTACACCTTC.

This chain connects TRBV5-1 to TRBJ2-2, with unresolved D. V lost 4 bases to trimming and J lost 6 bases, with 16 bases between them. CDR1 SGHRS and CDR2 YFSETQ come from the germline V gene. The CDR3 covers 15 residues. As DNA, the CDR3 is TGCGCCAGCAGCCTCTATCTGGCAAAGGCCGGGGAGCTGTTTTTT. Translating it yields CASSLYLAKAGELFF.

The rearrangement joins TRBV7-6 to TRBJ2-2; TRBD1 agrees at 7 bases. Trimming removed 5 bases from V and 6 bases from J; junction bases left unmatched: 3. CDR1 is SGHVS and CDR2 is FNYEAQ in the germline V gene. CDR3 length equals 13 residues. CDR3 nucleotides: TGTGCCAGCAGCCCGACAGGGCCCGGGGAGCTGTTTTTT. Protein: CASSPTGPGELFF.

V gene TRBV2 combines with J gene TRBJ1-2; possibly TRBD1 for D (5 bases). CDR1 is SNHLY and CDR2 is FYNNEI in the germline V gene. This CDR3 contains 15 residues. The V end lost 2 bases, the J end lost 2 bases, and 12 bases lay between the germline ends. CDR3 nucleotide sequence: TGTGCCAGCAGTGAATGGGCAGGGCCGAACTATGGCTACACCTTC. Protein sequence: CASSEWAGPNYGYTF. Using reference TRBV2 and TRBJ1-2 for the parts outside the CDR3, the full variable domain is EPEVTQTPSHQVTQMGQEVILRCVPISNHLYFYWYRQILGQKVEFLVSFYNNEISEKSEIFDDQFSVERPDGSNFTLKIRSTKLEDSAMYFCASSEWAGPNYGYTFGSGTRLTVV.

The rearrangement joins TRBV11-1 to TRBJ2-7; 9 nucleotides agree with TRBD1. The trim removed 8 bases at V and 6 bases at J, leaving 5 bases unmatched. Per germline, CDR1 SGHAT and CDR2 FQDESV (reference sequence). There are 12 residues in the CDR3. The CDR3 region has the DNA TGTGCCAGCGCAAGGACAGGGGTCGAGCAGTACTTC. Its translation is CASARTGVEQYF.

This clone was recorded once. The rearrangement links TRBV5-1 to TRBJ2-7; D might be TRBD2 (6 bases). The CDR3 covers 13 residues. V lost 0 bases and J 4 bases, leaving 8 bases between the germline ends. Germline CDR1 reads SGHRS; CDR2 reads YFSETQ. CDR3 loop: CASSLARGYEQYF. The DNA of the CDR3 is TGCGCCAGCAGCTTGGCCCGGGGGTACGAGCAGTACTTC.

V gene TRBV18 combines with J gene TRBJ2-1, with 10 bases fitting TRBD2. With V trimmed by 2 bases and J by 7 bases, 2 bases remained unmatched. The CDR3 spans 14 residues. Germline V gene sequence: CDR1 KGHSH, CDR2 LQKENI. The CDR3 DNA reads TGTGCCAGCTCACCAACTAGCGGGATGAATGAGCAGTTCTTC. Protein: CASSPTSGMNEQFF.

The chain joins TRBV9 to TRBJ2-7; D perhaps matches TRBD1 (6 bases). In germline, CDR1 is SGDLS, CDR2 YYNGEE. Trimming left V 0 bases short and J 4 bases short, with 11 bases between. CDR3 size: 14 residues. In DNA, the CDR3 is TGTGCCAGCAGCGTAGCGGCAGGGGATTACGAGCAGTACTTC. This gives the protein CASSVAAGDYEQYF.

J is TRBJ2-3 and V is TRBV10-3; D may be TRBD2 (5 bases). In germline, CDR1 is ENHRY, CDR2 SYGVKD. The CDR3 runs to 13 residues. V lost 0 bases and J 6 bases, leaving 7 bases between the germline ends. The CDR3, as DNA: TGTGCCATCAGTGAGTCTAGCGCTGATACGCAGTATTTT. Translated: CAISESSADTQYF.

The CDR3 DNA reads as TGTGCCAGCATGTATGCTGGGGGGACTGAAGCTTTCTTT. It yields the protein CASMYAGGTEAFF. This chain links TRBV6-1 with TRBJ1-1, with D tentatively TRBD1 (5 bases). The V gene lost 7 bases and the J gene lost 5 bases, with 14 bases spanning the gap. CDR1 and CDR2 from the germline V gene are MNHNS and SASEGT. The CDR3 loop spans 13 amino acids.

The rearrangement links TRBV6-1 to TRBJ2-3; perhaps TRBD2 as D (6 bases). The germline gives CDR1 MNHNS, CDR2 SASEGT. Trimming shortened V by 7 bases and J by 2 bases, and 13 bases separated the two germline ends. The CDR3 spans 14 residues. CDR3 residues: CASNRGTSTDTQYF. In nucleotides, the CDR3 is TGTGCCAGCAACCGAGGGACTTCCACAGATACGCAGTATTTT.

The V gene is TRBV28, the J gene TRBJ2-5; D not resolved. Germline CDR1 reads MDHEN; CDR2 reads SYDVKM. The CDR3 is 14 residues long. V dropped 1 base and J dropped 2 bases, with 8 bases sitting between them. The CDR3 DNA reads TGTGCCAGCAGTTTATTATTGGGACAAGAGACCCAGTACTTC. It codes for CASSLLLGQETQYF.

The CDR3 coding sequence is TGTGCCAGCAGTTTAGTCAGGTACAGCAATCAGCCCCAGCATTTT. It encodes CASSLVRYSNQPQHF. The chain combines TRBV28 with TRBJ1-5; no firm D call. CDR3 length equals 15 residues. With 2 bases removed from V and 1 base from J, the gap between germline ends came to 9 bases. Germline V lookup: CDR1 MDHEN, CDR2 SYDVKM.

The chain is built from TRBV30 and TRBJ1-2, with D tentatively TRBD1 (6 bases). Trimming took off 3 bases at V and 8 bases at J, with 22 bases between the two ends. Germline values: CDR1 GTSNPN, CDR2 SVGIG (reference sequence). The CDR3 has 15 residues. As DNA, the CDR3 is TGTGCCTGGAGGGAACAGGGTCTGGGAGTACGGGGCTACACCTTC. This encodes CAWREQGLGVRGYTF.

The chain couples TRBV6-6 to TRBJ2-7; a possible D gene is TRBD2 (6 bases). Trimming shortened V by 2 bases and J by 4 bases, and 15 bases separated the two germline ends. The germline V gene encodes CDR1 MNHNY and CDR2 SVGAGI (reference sequence). This CDR3 has 15 residues. For the CDR3, the DNA is TGTGCCAGCAGTTACGGGGAACGGGAGAGGTACGAGCAGTACTTC. The encoded protein is CASSYGERERYEQYF.

This chain uses TRBV7-3 with TRBJ2-1; TRBD2 matches 12 bases. The CDR3 runs 14 residues. V shed 5 bases, J shed 9 bases, and the junction held 5 bases outside the gene matches. Germline CDR1 reads SGHTA; CDR2 reads FQGTGA. CDR3 sequence (DNA): TGTGCCAGCAGCCTAGGGACTAGCGGGTTTGAGCAGTTCTTC. It yields the protein CASSLGTSGFEQFF.

The chain carries TRBV5-1 and TRBJ2-1; D possibly corresponds to TRBD2 (6 bases). The germline V and J ends were trimmed by 5 bases and 4 bases, with 10 bases remaining between them. The germline CDR1 and CDR2 sequences are SGHRS and YFSETQ. The CDR3 has 13 residues. Here the CDR3 reads CASRVGGYNEQFF. DNA for the CDR3: TGCGCCAGCAGAGTCGGGGGTTACAATGAGCAGTTCTTC.